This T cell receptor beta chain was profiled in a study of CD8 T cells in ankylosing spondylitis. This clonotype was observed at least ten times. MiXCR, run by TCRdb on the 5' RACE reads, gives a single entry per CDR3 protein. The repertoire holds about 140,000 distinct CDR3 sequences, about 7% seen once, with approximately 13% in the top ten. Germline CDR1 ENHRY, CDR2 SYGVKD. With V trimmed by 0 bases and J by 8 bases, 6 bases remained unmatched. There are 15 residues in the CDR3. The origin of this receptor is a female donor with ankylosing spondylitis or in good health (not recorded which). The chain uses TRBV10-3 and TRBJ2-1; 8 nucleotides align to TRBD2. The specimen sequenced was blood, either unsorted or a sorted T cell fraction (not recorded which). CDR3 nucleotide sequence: TGTGCCATCAGTGAGTCCGGGACTAGGAACTATGAGCAGTTCTTC. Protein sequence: CAISESGTRNYEQFF.